The 28 T cell receptor beta chains reported below all come from one sample, sequenced in a study of regulatory T cells in long-lasting Graves disease. Indicated time point: newly diagnosed GD, antithyroid drugs for less than 3 months. Generation of the TCR library employed RNA extracted from PBMCs. iRepertoire HTBI primers and Arm-PCR of CDR3 regions built TCR beta libraries. TCRdb used MiXCR to reprocess the multiplex PCR reads, holding one entry per CDR3 protein. Among about 440,000 distinct CDR3 sequences listed, about 15% were seen once. These same records also appear under a second study, on T cells in Graves' hyperthyroidism and ophthalmopathy.

The sample here was peripheral blood mononuclear cells (PBMCs), taken at new diagnosis, from a patient treated with antithyroid drugs. These TCRs come from a woman in her twenties or thirties with Graves disease.

In this sample, this clonotype turned up many times. V and J are TRBV28 and TRBJ1-1; D is uncertain. Germline loops: CDR1 MDHEN, CDR2 SYDVKM. V lost 2 bases to trimming and J lost 1 base, with 23 bases between them. The CDR3 runs to 19 residues. The chain's CDR3 is CASSLIVGERAIWNTEAFF. CDR3 sequence (DNA): TGTGCCAGCAGTTTAATTGTGGGAGAACGGGCCATCTGGAACACTGAAGCTTTCTTT. Together with reference TRBV28 and TRBJ1-1, the CDR3 gives the full variable domain: DVKVTQSSRYLVKRTGEKVFLECVQDMDHENMFWYRQDPGLGLRLIYFSYDVKMKEKGDIPEGYSVSREKKERFSLILESASTNQTSMYLCASSLIVGERAIWNTEAFFGQGTRLTVV.

This clonotype was counted a few times. The chain links TRBV12-3 or TRBV12-4 to TRBJ2-5, with 9 nucleotides matching TRBD1. This CDR3 spans 18 amino acids. The ends lost 3 bases at V and 2 bases at J; junction bases unmatched: 13. The DNA for the CDR3 is TGTGCCAGCAGTTTCATACTAGGACAGGGGAAAAGGCAAGAGACCCAGTACTTC. Translating gives CASSFILGQGKRQETQYF.

Many counts were recorded for this clonotype. The V call is TRBV11-2, the J call TRBJ2-2; TRBD2 matches 8 bases. Trimming at V came to 4 bases and at J to 4 bases, leaving 14 bases not matched to a gene. The CDR3 runs 18 residues. CDR1 and CDR2 (germline): SGHAT, FQNNGV. As DNA, the CDR3 is TGTGCCAGCAGCTCCCTCCGGGGGGGCGAGGGTAGCACCGGGGAGCTGTTTTTT. Protein sequence: CASSSLRGGEGSTGELFF. Combining the CDR3 with reference TRBV11-2 and TRBJ2-2 gives the whole variable domain EAGVAQSPRYKIIEKRQSVAFWCNPISGHATLYWYQQILGQGPKLLIQFQNNGVVDDSQLPKDRFSAERLKGVDSTLKIQPAKLEDSAVYLCASSSLRGGEGSTGELFFGEGSRLTVL.

With regard to this clonotype: This may be a read error: a much more frequent sequence differs by one nucleotide. This chain joins TRBV6-2 or TRBV6-3 and TRBJ2-1; no clear D gene. The germline V and J ends were trimmed by 4 bases and 6 bases, with 13 bases remaining between them. The CDR3 runs to 14 residues. Germline-derived CDR1 and CDR2 are MNHEY and SVGEGT. CDR3: CASSSNMPSNEQFF. In nucleotides, the CDR3 is TGTGCCAGCAGTTCCAATATGCCAAGCAATGAGCAGTTCTTC.

This clonotype was counted only a few times. The chain uses TRBV6-1 and TRBJ1-5; 8 bases fit TRBD1. There are 12 residues in the CDR3. Germline CDR1 reads MNHNS; CDR2 reads SASEGT. Trimming cost V 8 bases and J 5 bases; bases outside gene matches: 2. The CDR3 spells CASGQGHQPQHF. Written as DNA, the CDR3 is TGTGCCAGCGGACAGGGCCATCAGCCCCAGCATTTT.

The table lists this clonotype with many counts. This sequence joins TRBV20-1 and TRBJ1-1, with no clear D. Germline V gene lookup returns CDR1 DFQATT and CDR2 SNEGSKA (reference sequence). The V end was cut by 1 base, the J end by 7 bases, with 7 bases between. The CDR3 runs to 11 residues. The CDR3, as DNA: TGCAGTGCTAGAGCTCTGAGTGAAGCTTTCTTT. It specifies CSARALSEAFF.

A word on this clonotype: A read error may be the cause here, since a much bigger clone is one base away. The gene calls are TRBV6-1 and TRBJ2-1, with 7 bases lining up with TRBD2. Germline lookup yields CDR1 MNHNS and CDR2 SASEGT. The CDR3 spans 11 residues. CDR3 nucleotide sequence: TGTGCCACCCGACTAGCCGTCGAGCAGCTCTTC. This encodes CATRLAVEQLF.

This clonotype was recorded a few times. This sequence may be a read error, since a much larger clone differs from it by one base. The rearrangement links TRBV7-9 to TRBJ1-4, with D tentatively TRBD1 (6 bases). Germline lookup yields CDR1 SEHNR and CDR2 FQNEAQ (reference sequence). V gave up 4 bases and J gave up 8 bases, with 8 bases separating them. The CDR3 runs to 12 residues. CDR3 in DNA: TGTGCCAGCAGCTCCGGGACAGAAAAACTGTTTTTT. It encodes CASSSGTEKLFF.

The rearrangement links TRBV12-3 or TRBV12-4 to TRBJ2-7, with 8 positions matching TRBD2. The J call may be mistaken, given a closer DNA end match to TRBJ2-1. The CDR3 consists of 15 residues. CDR3 sequence (DNA): TGTGCCAGCAGTTTCGAACTAGCGGAGTACAATGAGCAGTTCTTC. Its translation: CASSFELAEYNEQFF.

This clonotype was observed many times. This chain connects TRBV5-1 to TRBJ2-3; perhaps TRBD2 as D (5 bases). CDR1 is SGHRS and CDR2 is YFSETQ in the germline V gene. The CDR3 runs to 14 residues. The germline V and J ends were trimmed by 4 bases and 2 bases, with 11 bases remaining between them. The CDR3 DNA reads as TGCGCCAGCAGCCGCGGACTTATCACAGATACGCAGTATTTT. Translating gives CASSRGLITDTQYF.

The sample holds many counts of this clonotype. The junction and the germline gene differ at one end; a read error may be behind it. The chain links TRBV3-1 to TRBJ2-3; D not resolved. The CDR3 has 13 residues. Germline CDR1 and CDR2: LGHDT and YNNKEL (reference sequence). In DNA form, the CDR3 reads TGTGCCAACAGCCAAGAAAGGGCAGATACGCAGTATTTT. It encodes CANSQERADTQYF.

This clonotype was detected many times. The V and J genes are TRBV28 and TRBJ2-2; D is perhaps TRBD1 (5 bases). Between the trimmed V and J ends, which lost 2 bases and 1 base, there was a span of 14 bases. CDR3 size: 17 residues. CDR1 MDHEN and CDR2 SYDVKM come from the germline V gene. CDR3 residues: CASSLLAGIGNTGELFF. The CDR3 region has the DNA TGTGCCAGCAGTTTACTCGCAGGGATCGGGAACACCGGGGAGCTGTTTTTT.

This clonotype was seen ten or more times. V is TRBV6-1 and J is TRBJ1-5; D might be TRBD1 (5 bases). Germline V CDR1 and CDR2: MNHNS, SASEGT. This CDR3 is 14 amino acids long. Trimming took off 7 bases at V and 4 bases at J, with 14 bases between the two ends. CDR3 sequence: CASIRDGGNQPQHF. DNA for the CDR3: TGTGCCAGCATCAGGGACGGAGGGAATCAGCCCCAGCATTTT.

Many counts were recorded for this clonotype. CDR3 sequence (DNA): TGTGCCAGCAGCCTCGGGCGGGCAACTGAAGCTTTCTTT. Its protein product is CASSLGRATEAFF. The rearrangement joins TRBV7-9 to TRBJ1-1; D remains ambiguous. Trimming took off 5 bases at V and 5 bases at J, with 12 bases between the two ends. CDR1 and CDR2 (germline): SEHNR, FQNEAQ (reference sequence). This CDR3 spans 13 amino acids.

This clonotype was recorded at least ten times. The chain uses TRBV11-2 and TRBJ2-1, with D possibly TRBD2 on 6 matching bases. Germline assignment: CDR1 SGHAT and CDR2 FQNNGV. The CDR3 sequence is 14 residues long. The germline V and J ends were trimmed by 3 bases and 7 bases, with 13 bases remaining between them. The CDR3 loop is CASSLWEAGNEQFF. The CDR3 bases are TGTGCCAGCAGCTTGTGGGAGGCAGGGAATGAGCAGTTCTTC. The full variable domain, its missing parts supplied by reference TRBV11-2 and TRBJ2-1, is EAGVAQSPRYKIIEKRQSVAFWCNPISGHATLYWYQQILGQGPKLLIQFQNNGVVDDSQLPKDRFSAERLKGVDSTLKIQPAKLEDSAVYLCASSLWEAGNEQFFGPGTRLTVL.

This clonotype was observed many times. The chain joins TRBV3-1 to TRBJ1-6, with TRBD1 as a possible D gene (5 bases). V was pared by 4 bases and J by 7 bases, with 17 bases between. This CDR3 region has 16 residues. Germline V gene data show CDR1 as LGHDT and CDR2 as YNNKEL (reference sequence). The CDR3, as DNA: TGTGCCAGCAGCCGGGAGGGACGGACAAGGAATTCACCCCTCCACTTT. This translates into CASSREGRTRNSPLHF.

The chain uses TRBV5-4 and TRBJ2-7, with 8 bases fitting TRBD2. Germline loops: CDR1 SGHNT, CDR2 YYREEE (reference sequence). The J segment lost 2 bases and the V segment lost 0 bases, leaving 7 bases of the junction unmatched. The CDR3 has 16 amino acids. The CDR3 loop reads CASSLALTGGAYEQYF. CDR3 bases: TGTGCCAGCAGCTTGGCCTTGACGGGAGGGGCCTACGAGCAGTACTTC.

V gene TRBV12-3 or TRBV12-4 combines with J gene TRBJ2-2; the match to TRBD1 covers 10 bases. The CDR3 contains 16 residues. Trimming took 1 base from V and 3 from J; bases not matched to a gene: 2. The DNA for the CDR3 is TGTGCCAGCAGTTTAGGACAGGGGGCAGACACCGGGGAGCTGTTTTTT. Translation gives CASSLGQGADTGELFF.

This clonotype was seen at least ten times. This rearrangement joins TRBV2 to TRBJ1-1, with D possibly being TRBD1 (5 bases). The CDR3 has 13 residues. In germline, CDR1 is SNHLY, CDR2 FYNNEI. The V gene lost 6 bases and the J gene lost 1 base, with 9 bases spanning the gap. The CDR3 DNA follows: TGTGCCAGCAGATCCGGGGGGAACACTGAAGCTTTCTTT. This encodes CASRSGGNTEAFF. Full variable domain (missing parts from reference TRBV2 and TRBJ1-1): EPEVTQTPSHQVTQMGQEVILRCVPISNHLYFYWYRQILGQKVEFLVSFYNNEISEKSEIFDDQFSVERPDGSNFTLKIRSTKLEDSAMYFCASRSGGNTEAFFGQGTRLTVV.

This rearrangement joins TRBV4-1 to TRBJ2-7, with a tentative D call TRBD1 (5 bases). This CDR3 is built from 14 residues. V was clipped by 4 bases and J by 7 bases, with 17 bases between them. Germline V lookup: CDR1 MGHRA, CDR2 YSYEKL. The CDR3: CASSLLELDNEQYF. CDR3 nucleotides: TGCGCCAGCAGCCTATTAGAACTGGACAATGAGCAGTACTTC.

The table lists this clonotype with a few counts. J is TRBJ2-7 and V is TRBV7-9; D gene unclear. Germline V lookup: CDR1 SEHNR, CDR2 FQNEAQ (reference sequence). This CDR3 has 14 amino acids. The V gene lost 5 bases and the J gene lost 3 bases, with 14 bases spanning the gap. The CDR3 loop reads CASSPPDRVYEQYF. The CDR3 DNA reads as TGTGCCAGCAGCCCCCCGGATAGAGTCTACGAGCAGTACTTC.

Notes on this clonotype: One junction end does not reproduce the germline sequence, and a read error may be involved. The genes are TRBV6-1 and TRBJ1-4, with 8 bases identical to TRBD1. The germline gives CDR1 MNHNS, CDR2 SASEGT. The CDR3 extends over 15 amino acids. In DNA, the CDR3 is TGTTCCAGCAGTGACCCGGGACAGGTTAATGAAAAACTGTTTTTT. Translating gives CSSSDPGQVNEKLFF.

This clonotype was counted at least ten times. This sequence joins TRBV24-1 and TRBJ2-1; 7 bases agree with TRBD2. Germline V gives CDR1 KGHDR, CDR2 SFDVKD. V lost 6 bases to trimming and J lost 0 bases; unmatched junction nucleotides: 7. The CDR3 contains 16 residues. This chain's CDR3 is CATSLGTTSSYNEQFF. Written as DNA, the CDR3 is TGTGCCACCAGTCTAGGGACTACCAGCTCCTACAATGAGCAGTTCTTC.

This rearrangement joins TRBV14 to TRBJ2-7; a possible D gene is TRBD1 (6 bases). The germline CDR1 and CDR2 sequences are SGHDN and FVKESK. The CDR3 totals 16 residues. The V gene lost 4 bases and the J gene lost 3 bases, with 19 bases spanning the gap. The CDR3 nucleotides read TGTGCCAGCAGCCCTCGGGACACCCCTAAAAACTACGAGCAGTACTTC. Protein product: CASSPRDTPKNYEQYF.

With respect to this clonotype: A read error is possible here, since a much larger clone lies one base away. The chain links TRBV29-1 to TRBJ2-1; weak D call: TRBD2 (6 bases). Germline loops: CDR1 SQVTM, CDR2 ANQGSEA. The CDR3 is made up of 12 amino acids. V was shortened by 6 bases and J by 10 bases, with 16 bases between the two germline ends. The CDR3 protein is CSVRVQDYEQFF. The DNA for the CDR3 is TGCAGCGTCAGGGTCCAGGACTACGAGCAGTTCTTC.

In its sample, this clonotype was seen many times. The J gene is TRBJ2-7, the V gene TRBV12-3 or TRBV12-4; weak D call: TRBD2 (6 bases). The ends were cut back, 6 bases at V and 4 bases at J, with 19 bases in the middle. The CDR3 has 15 amino acids. The CDR3 DNA is TGTGCCAGCAGCCTGGGGACTCCGGACTTTTACGAGCAGTACTTC. Its protein is CASSLGTPDFYEQYF.

This clonotype showed up many times. The chain employs TRBV2 and TRBJ1-1; D remains ambiguous. Germline values: CDR1 SNHLY, CDR2 FYNNEI. Trimming cost V 7 bases and J 1 base, with 4 bases left between them. The length of the CDR3 is 11 residues. As DNA, the CDR3 is TGTGCCAGCAAGCGGAACACTGAAGCTTTCTTT. Its protein product is CASKRNTEAFF.

Concerning this clonotype itself: A single base is all that separates this from a far larger clone, so a read error is likely. The chain uses TRBV7-3 and TRBJ2-5, with D hard to call. This CDR3 comprises 10 residues. The V gene's germline CDR1 is SGHTA and CDR2 FQGTGA. Between the trimmed V and J ends, which lost 5 bases and 4 bases, there was a span of 2 bases. The CDR3 loop is CASSPETQYF. In DNA, the CDR3 is TGTGCCAGCAGCCCAGAGACCCAGTACTTC.